This TCR beta chain is drawn from a study of blood T cell repertoires in COVID-19. For the study at large: Acute and convalescent COVID-19 samples came from the United States, Italy and Spain. PBMCs, B-cell-depleted T cells, or T cells provided the cDNA or gDNA that made up the material.

In the source study's methods: Nucleated cell counts were estimated from reference gene primer amplification. The assay was immunoSEQ multiplex PCR, and TCRdb's table has in-frame clones only and misses some. V and J calls and clone size are copied from that table; D and trimming were computed from the DNA. The sample has about 45,000 clones, approximately 80% seen once. The source is a human donor in a cohort sampled during active COVID-19. Material: peripheral blood.

The CDR3: CASRGTGFTEAFF. CDR3 nucleotides: TGTGCCAGCAGGGGGACAGGGTTCACTGAAGCTTTCTTT. The chain uses TRBV2 and TRBJ1-1; 9 nucleotides align to TRBD1. V trimming: 6 bases; J trimming: 4 bases; junction bases outside the gene matches: 3. CDR3 length: 13 amino acids. Germline loops: CDR1 SNHLY, CDR2 FYNNEI.